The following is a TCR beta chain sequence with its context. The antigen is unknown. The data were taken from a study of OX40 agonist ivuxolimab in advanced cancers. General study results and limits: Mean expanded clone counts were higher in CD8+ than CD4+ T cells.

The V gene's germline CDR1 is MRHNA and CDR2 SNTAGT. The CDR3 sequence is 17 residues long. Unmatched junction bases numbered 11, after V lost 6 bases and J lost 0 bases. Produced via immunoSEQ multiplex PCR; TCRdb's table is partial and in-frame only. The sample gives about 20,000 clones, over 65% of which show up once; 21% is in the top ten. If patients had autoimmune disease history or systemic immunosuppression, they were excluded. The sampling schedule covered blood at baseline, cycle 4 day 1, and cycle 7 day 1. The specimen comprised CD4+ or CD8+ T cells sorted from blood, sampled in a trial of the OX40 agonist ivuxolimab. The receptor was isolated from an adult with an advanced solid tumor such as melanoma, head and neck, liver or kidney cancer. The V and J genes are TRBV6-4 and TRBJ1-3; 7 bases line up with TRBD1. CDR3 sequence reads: CASRYQGVPRSGNTIYF. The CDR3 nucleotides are TGTGCCAGCAGATACCAGGGGGTACCGCGCTCTGGAAACACCATATATTTT.